Listed here are 30 T cell receptor beta chains from one sample, sequenced in a study of blood T cell repertoires in COVID-19. The data were produced by immunoSEQ multiplex PCR, yet TCRdb's version contains in-frame clones alone and is incomplete. The sample has around 100,000 clones; more than 75% are singletons. Sequenced material: peripheral blood. These receptors were collected from a human donor in a cohort sampled during active COVID-19.

This sequence joins TRBV5-1 and TRBJ2-1, with TRBD1 matching over 9 bases. V lost 0 bases and J lost 4; bases outside the gene matches: 2. CDR1 SGHRS and CDR2 YFSETQ come from the germline V gene. The CDR3 sequence is 15 residues long. CDR3 sequence: CASSLDGQGYNEQFF. Written as DNA, the CDR3 is TGCGCCAGCAGCTTGGATGGACAGGGGTACAATGAGCAGTTCTTC.

The V call is TRBV18, the J call TRBJ2-7; a possible D gene is TRBD1 (5 bases). This CDR3 has 15 residues. Looked up from germline, CDR1 is KGHSH and CDR2 is LQKENI. V dropped 6 bases and J dropped 1 base, with 16 bases sitting between them. The CDR3: CASSRDRSLSYEQYF. Written as DNA, the CDR3 is TGTGCCAGCTCGCGCGACAGATCTCTATCCTACGAGCAGTACTTC.

The chain recombines TRBV6-5 with TRBJ1-6; 7 nucleotides match TRBD1. V shed 10 bases, J shed 2 bases, and the junction held 5 bases outside the gene matches. CDR1 is MNHEY and CDR2 is SVGAGI in the germline V gene. The CDR3 spans 14 residues. CDR3 residues: CATQGSPYNSPLHF. The CDR3 region has the DNA TGTGCCACACAGGGGAGCCCCTATAATTCACCCCTCCACTTT.

The J gene is TRBJ2-2, the V gene TRBV6-2 or TRBV6-3; a weak D match, TRBD1 (6 bases). This CDR3 region has 19 residues. The ends were cut back, 2 bases at V and 0 bases at J, with 19 bases in the middle. The germline V gene encodes CDR1 MNHEY and CDR2 SVGEGT. DNA for the CDR3: TGTGCCAGCAGTTACCCGCTAGGAACGGGACAACCGAACACCGGGGAGCTGTTTTTT. It is translated as CASSYPLGTGQPNTGELFF.

V and J are TRBV27 and TRBJ1-4, with D uncertain. The CDR3 is 16 residues long. In germline, CDR1 is MNHEY, CDR2 SMNVEV (reference sequence). Trimming left V 3 bases short and J 5 bases short, with 16 bases between. The CDR3 sequence: CASSLTAVQSNEKLFF. The DNA for the CDR3 is TGTGCCAGCAGTTTGACGGCGGTTCAGTCGAATGAAAAACTGTTTTTT.

The CDR3 spells CASSLGIGTGFYEQYF. CDR3 DNA: TGTGCCAGCAGCTTAGGGATCGGGACAGGGTTCTACGAGCAGTACTTC. The chain has TRBV7-8 and TRBJ2-7; 9 nucleotides match TRBD1. CDR3 length: 16 amino acids. V shed 1 base and J 3 bases; nucleotides not matched to a gene: 7. CDR1 SGHVS and CDR2 FQNEAQ come from the germline V gene.

About this clone itself: The same CDR3 is also encoded by other DNA sequences in this sample. V is TRBV5-5 and J is TRBJ1-2; 7 positions match TRBD1. J was trimmed by 3 bases and V by 1 base; bases with no gene match: 0. This CDR3 is built from 13 residues. CDR1 is SGHKS, CDR2 YYEKEE, per germline (reference sequence). CDR3 nucleotide sequence: TGTGCCAGCAGCTTGACAGGGGACTATGGCTACACCTTC. Its protein product is CASSLTGDYGYTF. The whole variable domain, remainder taken from reference TRBV5-5 and TRBJ1-2, is DAGVTQSPTHLIKTRGQQVTLRCSPISGHKSVSWYQQVLGQGPQFIFQYYEKEERGRGNFPDRFSARQFPNYSSELNVNALLLGDSALYLCASSLTGDYGYTFGSGTRLTVV.

This clone came up a few times. CDR3 residues: CASKTSGGPRPGELFF. The DNA for the CDR3 is TGTGCCAGCAAGACTAGCGGGGGCCCCCGCCCCGGGGAGCTGTTTTTT. The chain joins TRBV27 to TRBJ2-2; TRBD2 aligns across 12 bases. Losses at the gene ends were 7 bases for V and 6 bases for J; bases not matched to a gene: 9. The CDR3 covers 16 residues. Germline assignment: CDR1 MNHEY and CDR2 SMNVEV (reference sequence).

About this clone itself: Because it lacks the conserved phenylalanine or tryptophan at the end, this CDR3 is likely a read error. It is unclear where the CDR3 begins or ends on the DNA, so no DNA is shown, and the CDR3 is as TCRdb lists it. J is TRBJ1-3 and V is TRBV20-1; TRBD1 is taken as the D call from the table, unchecked against the DNA. The CDR3 comprises 8 residues, both ends counted. CDR1 is DFQATT, CDR2 SNEGSKA, per germline (reference sequence). The CDR3 here is CSALALPG.

V usage is TRBV12-3 or TRBV12-4 and J usage is TRBJ1-2; 7 bases are shared with TRBD1. This CDR3 is built from 13 residues. V was clipped by 5 bases and J by 8 bases; unmatched bases: 8. CDR3 in amino acids: CASSPNRGWGYTF. The CDR3 DNA reads as TGTGCCAGCAGTCCGAACAGGGGATGGGGCTACACCTTC.

In DNA, the CDR3 is TGTGCCACCAGCAGAGTATCAAGCGGGGGGAACAATGAGCAGTTCTTC. Translating it yields CATSRVSSGGNNEQFF. The chain joins TRBV15 to TRBJ2-1; TRBD2 agrees at 9 bases. Trimming cost V 1 base and J 5 bases; bases outside gene matches: 6. This CDR3 is 16 amino acids long. Germline V gene sequence: CDR1 LNHNV, CDR2 YYDKDF (reference sequence).

This clone was seen once. The chain joins TRBV9 to TRBJ2-3; perhaps TRBD2 as D (7 bases). CDR3 length: 16 residues. The germline V gene has CDR1 SGDLS and CDR2 YYNGEE. Trimming took 0 bases from V and 2 from J, leaving 13 bases between them. The CDR3 loop is CASSVDPGGDTDTQYF. CDR3 nucleotides: TGTGCCAGCAGCGTAGATCCGGGGGGCGACACAGATACGCAGTATTTT.

With regard to this clone: Other DNA sequences of this sample code for an identical CDR3. The rearrangement links TRBV24-1 to TRBJ2-2; tentative D call: TRBD1 (6 bases). V was pared by 3 bases and J by 8 bases, with 12 bases between. Germline loops: CDR1 KGHDR, CDR2 SFDVKD. CDR3 length equals 14 residues. The CDR3 sequence is CATSDPRGTGELFF. CDR3 coding DNA: TGTGCCACCAGTGATCCGAGGGGGACGGGGGAGCTGTTTTTT.

The J gene is TRBJ1-3, the V gene TRBV11-3; 7 nucleotides line up with TRBD1. The germline V gene has CDR1 SGHNT and CDR2 YENEEA. The CDR3 consists of 16 residues. V lost 0 bases and J lost 2; bases outside the gene matches: 4. The DNA of the CDR3 is TGTGCCAGCAGCTTAGATGGAGGGGGCACTGGAAACACCATATATTTT. It codes for CASSLDGGGTGNTIYF. The whole variable domain, remainder taken from reference TRBV11-3 and TRBJ1-3, is EAGVVQSPRYKIIEKKQPVAFWCNPISGHNTLYWYLQNLGQGPELLIRYENEEAVDDSQLPKDRFSAERLKGVDSTLKIQPAELGDSAVYLCASSLDGGGTGNTIYFGEGSWLTVV.

CDR3: CASSGTSGGLRADTQYF. The CDR3 DNA reads TGCGCCAGCAGCGGGACTAGCGGGGGATTGCGGGCAGATACGCAGTATTTT. This rearrangement joins TRBV5-1 to TRBJ2-3; the match to TRBD2 covers 14 bases. The V gene's germline CDR1 is SGHRS and CDR2 YFSETQ. The CDR3 has 17 residues. V was pared by 4 bases and J by 4 bases, with 8 bases of the junction left unmatched.

This clone occurred once. J is TRBJ1-4 and V is TRBV9; no clear D gene. The germline gives CDR1 SGDLS, CDR2 YYNGEE. Trimming left V 0 bases short and J 0 bases short, with 6 bases between. The CDR3 spans 15 residues. The chain's CDR3 is CASSVGQSTNEKLFF. The CDR3 coding sequence is TGTGCCAGCAGCGTAGGCCAGTCAACTAATGAAAAACTGTTTTTT.

The rearrangement uses TRBV7-3 and TRBJ2-1, with D unclear. The CDR3 extends over 11 amino acids. The V and J ends lost 2 bases and 6 bases respectively, with 2 bases between them. Germline V gene lookup returns CDR1 SGHTA and CDR2 FQGTGA. The CDR3 reads CASSLLNEQFF. In DNA, the CDR3 is TGTGCCAGCAGCTTACTCAATGAGCAGTTCTTC.

This chain uses TRBV11-2 with TRBJ2-2; D perhaps matches TRBD2 (5 bases). This CDR3 has 15 residues. CDR1 and CDR2 (germline): SGHAT, FQNNGV. V was shortened by 5 bases and J by 8 bases, with 18 bases between the two germline ends. The CDR3 DNA reads as TGTGCCAGCAGCCCCGCGGGTAGGGCTTCTGGGGAGCTGTTTTTT. Translating gives CASSPAGRASGELFF.

The chain employs TRBV5-1 and TRBJ1-2, with TRBD1 matching 9 bases. V was pared by 5 bases and J by 6 bases, with 8 bases of the junction left unmatched. The length of the CDR3 is 14 residues. Germline V CDR1 and CDR2: SGHRS, YFSETQ. Written as DNA, the CDR3 is TGCGCCAGCAGTACGTGGACAGGGGTTGATGGCTACACCTTC. It codes for CASSTWTGVDGYTF.

Here the CDR3 reads CASSVSGAGHIQYF. The CDR3 nucleotides are TGTGCCAGCAGCGTCAGTGGCGCGGGACACATTCAGTACTTC. The chain couples TRBV9 to TRBJ2-4; D might be TRBD2 (6 bases). This CDR3 region has 14 residues. Germline V gene sequence: CDR1 SGDLS, CDR2 YYNGEE. Trimming removed 2 bases from V and 8 bases from J, with 14 bases in between.

This chain joins TRBV4-2 and TRBJ1-1; a weak D match, TRBD1 (6 bases). Germline-derived CDR1 and CDR2 are LGHNA and YNFKEQ. The CDR3 consists of 16 residues. Trimming took off 4 bases at V and 3 bases at J, with 18 bases between the two ends. The CDR3 reads CASSPTPGARDTEAFF. In DNA form, the CDR3 reads TGTGCCAGCAGCCCGACCCCAGGGGCGCGTGACACTGAAGCTTTCTTT.

In DNA form, the CDR3 reads TGTGCCAGCAACACGGCAGGGCGAAACACTGAAGCTTTCTTT. This encodes CASNTAGRNTEAFF. This chain links TRBV27 with TRBJ1-1; maybe TRBD1 (5 bases). Germline CDR1 is MNHEY and CDR2 is SMNVEV (reference sequence). V lost 7 bases and J 2 bases, leaving 14 bases between the germline ends. The CDR3 runs to 14 residues.

The chain uses TRBV7-8 and TRBJ2-7; TRBD2 agrees at 7 bases. CDR1 is SGHVS and CDR2 is FQNEAQ in the germline V gene. The V segment lost 1 base and the J segment 0 bases; nucleotides outside the gene matches: 9. The CDR3 has 17 residues. CDR3 DNA: TGTGCCAGCAGCTTAGGGGGAGGGGAGGGGCTCTCCTACGAGCAGTACTTC. Protein product: CASSLGGGEGLSYEQYF.

The chain links TRBV11-3 to TRBJ1-1, with 7 bases lining up with TRBD1. After removal of 5 bases from V and 4 bases from J, the junction contained 4 bases not matched to a gene. The germline gives CDR1 SGHNT, CDR2 YENEEA. The CDR3 is 13 amino acids. CDR3 sequence: CASSAYRGTEAFF. The CDR3 nucleotides read TGTGCCAGCAGCGCATACAGGGGCACTGAAGCTTTCTTT.

The chain recombines TRBV1 with TRBJ1-2; TRBD1, the table's D call, lacks a check against the DNA. TRBV1 is described as a pseudogene. The CDR3 contains 19 residues. The CDR3 DNA follows: TGCACCAGCAGCCACCCCGGTAGACCCCCTCGGACAGCGCTCTATGGCTACACCTTC. It yields the protein CTSSHPGRPPRTALYGYTF.

CDR3 amino acids: CASSHSSGVYNEQFF. As DNA, the CDR3 is TGTGCCAGCAGCCACTCTAGCGGGGTTTACAATGAGCAGTTCTTC. V gene TRBV3-1 (or the pseudogene TRBV3-2) combines with J gene TRBJ2-1, with TRBD2 matching 9 bases. The CDR3 spans 15 residues. Germline CDR1 is LGHDT and CDR2 is YNNKEL (reference sequence). Unmatched junction bases numbered 4, after V lost 3 bases and J lost 4 bases.

This clone has only a few counts. The V call is TRBV11-2, the J call TRBJ2-7, with D perhaps matching TRBD1 (5 bases). Germline CDR1 is SGHAT and CDR2 is FQNNGV. The CDR3 has 14 amino acids. Deletions cut 0 bases from V and 0 bases from J, with 6 bases between. In DNA form, the CDR3 reads TGTGCCAGCAGCTTAGAGACAGCCTCCTACGAGCAGTACTTC. Amino acid sequence: CASSLETASYEQYF. The full variable domain, its missing parts supplied by reference TRBV11-2 and TRBJ2-7, is EAGVAQSPRYKIIEKRQSVAFWCNPISGHATLYWYQQILGQGPKLLIQFQNNGVVDDSQLPKDRFSAERLKGVDSTLKIQPAKLEDSAVYLCASSLETASYEQYFGPGTRLTVT.

The gene calls are TRBV19 and TRBJ2-5, with TRBD2 as a possible D gene (5 bases). The CDR3 consists of 14 residues. V was shortened by 4 bases and J by 2 bases, with 11 bases between the two germline ends. The germline gives CDR1 LNHDA, CDR2 SQIVND (reference sequence). In DNA, the CDR3 is TGTGCCAGTAGTACCCGTAGCGAACAAGAGACCCAGTACTTC. Its translation: CASSTRSEQETQYF.

The chain combines TRBV7-3 with TRBJ1-6; TRBD1 is a possible D gene (6 bases). V dropped 1 base and J dropped 5 bases, with 9 bases sitting between them. The CDR3 contains 15 residues. CDR1 SGHTA and CDR2 FQGTGA come from the germline V gene. This CDR3 reads CASSLRGGNNSPLHF. As DNA, the CDR3 is TGTGCCAGCAGCTTAAGAGGGGGTAATAATTCACCCCTCCACTTT.

The V call is TRBV6-2 or TRBV6-3, the J call TRBJ2-5; the match to TRBD2 covers 12 bases. With V trimmed by 5 bases and J by 5 bases, 9 bases remained unmatched. Germline lookup yields CDR1 MNHEY and CDR2 SVGEGT. The CDR3 has 16 amino acids. The CDR3, as DNA: TGTGCCAGCAGTCAAGAGCGGACTAGCGGGGTGGAGACCCAGTACTTC. This translates into CASSQERTSGVETQYF.